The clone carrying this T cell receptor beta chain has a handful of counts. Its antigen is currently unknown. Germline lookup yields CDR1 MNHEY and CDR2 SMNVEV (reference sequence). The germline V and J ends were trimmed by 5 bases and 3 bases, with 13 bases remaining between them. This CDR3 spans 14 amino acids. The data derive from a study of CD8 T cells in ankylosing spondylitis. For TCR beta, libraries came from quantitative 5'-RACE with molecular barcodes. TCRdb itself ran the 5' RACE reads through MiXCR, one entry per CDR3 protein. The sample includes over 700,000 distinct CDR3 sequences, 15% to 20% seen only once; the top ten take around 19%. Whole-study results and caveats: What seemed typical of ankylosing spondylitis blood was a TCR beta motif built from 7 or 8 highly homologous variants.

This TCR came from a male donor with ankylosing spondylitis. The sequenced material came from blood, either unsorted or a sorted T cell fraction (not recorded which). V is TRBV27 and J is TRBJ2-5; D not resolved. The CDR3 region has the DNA TGTGCCAGCAGTCCCCCGATCACCAAAGAGACCCAGTACTTC. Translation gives CASSPPITKETQYF.